This TCR beta chain is drawn from a study of identical twins. Unique molecular identifiers were present on the cDNA, which also gained a universal primer site by template switching. TCRdb reprocessed the 5' RACE reads via MiXCR and lists one record per CDR3 protein. The table has 500,000 to 600,000 distinct CDR3 sequences, around 20% seen once. In regard to this clonotype: No antigen is known for it.

Germline CDR1 is SGHAT and CDR2 is FQNNGV. V lost 2 bases and J lost 8; bases outside the gene matches: 9. This CDR3 has 16 residues. Study-wide results and caveats: Weaker excess sharing between twins was seen in beta out-of-frame sequences.

The same specimen was also included in a second study, on T cells expressing NK-cell markers. In that study: Seven of the eight sequenced donors were classified as HCMV-seropositive, and one was classified as seronegative.

The sequence derives from a woman under 30 in good health. V and J are TRBV11-2 and TRBJ1-4, with 9 bases matching TRBD1. The sequenced material came from CD4+ T cells sorted from blood. The CDR3 DNA follows: TGTGCCAGCAGCTTACGCCTGGGACAGGGAGAGGAAAAACTGTTTTTT. This sequence encodes CASSLRLGQGEEKLFF. Using reference TRBV11-2 and TRBJ1-4 for the parts outside the CDR3, the full variable domain is EAGVAQSPRYKIIEKRQSVAFWCNPISGHATLYWYQQILGQGPKLLIQFQNNGVVDDSQLPKDRFSAERLKGVDSTLKIQPAKLEDSAVYLCASSLRLGQGEEKLFFGSGTQLSVL.